This TCR beta chain was identified in a study of technical replicates of blood from a handful of donors. Data came from immunoSEQ multiplex PCR; TCRdb stores just in-frame clones and leaves some out. The data show nearly 90,000 clones, approximately 95% seen once. Germline V CDR1 and CDR2: WSHSY, SAAADI. V was pared by 9 bases and J by 6 bases, with 12 bases between. CDR3 length: 12 amino acids. Input material: T cells isolated from PBMCs. The sequence derives from a human donor in good health. The chain combines TRBV10-2 with TRBJ1-5; D is unclear. The CDR3 bases are TGCGCCAGTGATACGGGGTTTCAGCCCCAGCATTTT. Its translation is CASDTGFQPQHF.